Listed here are 9 T cell receptor beta chains from one sample, sequenced in a study of T cells in Graves' hyperthyroidism and ophthalmopathy. Amplified TCR beta CDR3 regions derived from RNA transcripts. During a first-round RT-PCR of the TCR CDR3, the HTBI primer set was used. Each CDR3 protein is one row after TCRdb ran MiXCR on the multiplex PCR reads. This table holds about 250,000 distinct CDR3 sequences, about 20% found once. Specimen: blood. The receptors stem from a man aged 25-45 years with Graves' ophthalmopathy.

This clonotype was picked up many times. The gene calls are TRBV28 and TRBJ2-5, with D tentatively TRBD1 (7 bases). The CDR3 totals 15 residues. Germline CDR1 and CDR2: MDHEN and SYDVKM. V was trimmed by 5 bases and J by 7 bases, leaving 20 bases between them. For the CDR3, the DNA is TGTGCCAGCAGTGGAGGGGGGCGGTCAGGGGGGACCCAGTACTTC. Its protein product is CASSGGGRSGGTQYF.

This sequence joins TRBV20-1 and TRBJ1-1; 8 bases are a match to TRBD1. Germline values: CDR1 DFQATT, CDR2 SNEGSKA (reference sequence). The CDR3 runs to 14 residues. With 5 bases clipped from V and 5 bases from J, the junction kept 10 bases outside the gene matches. In DNA, the CDR3 is TGCAGTGCTTGGAAAGGACAGGGACAGACTGAAGCTTTCTTT. Amino acid sequence: CSAWKGQGQTEAFF.

At least ten counts were recorded for this clonotype. The CDR3 loop reads CASSPGQGMVNEQFF. The CDR3 DNA sequence: TGTGCCAGCAGTCCTGGACAGGGGATGGTGAATGAGCAGTTCTTC. The chain links TRBV3-1 to TRBJ2-1, with 9 positions matching TRBD1. The CDR3 runs 15 residues. The junction had 10 bases not matched to a gene; V was cut back by 6 bases and J by 7 bases. Germline CDR1 and CDR2: LGHDT and YNNKEL (reference sequence).

This clonotype has more than one count but fewer than ten. The gene calls are TRBV9 and TRBJ2-2; D perhaps matches TRBD2 (6 bases). This CDR3 has 16 amino acids. V was shortened by 0 bases and J by 2 bases, with 11 bases between the two germline ends. Germline V gene lookup returns CDR1 SGDLS and CDR2 YYNGEE. As DNA, the CDR3 is TGTGCCAGCAGCGTAGTGGCGGGACGTAACACCGGGGAGCTGTTTTTT. Amino acids: CASSVVAGRNTGELFF. Full variable domain (remainder filled in from reference TRBV9 and TRBJ2-2): DSGVTQTPKHLITATGQRVTLRCSPRSGDLSVYWYQQSLDQGLQFLIQYYNGEERAKGNILERFSAQQFPDLHSELNLSSLELGDSALYFCASSVVAGRNTGELFFGEGSRLTVL.

V usage is TRBV19 and J usage is TRBJ2-1; possible D gene TRBD2, 7 bases. This CDR3 region has 17 residues. V lost 2 bases to trimming and J lost 2 bases, with 16 bases between them. CDR1 and CDR2 (germline): LNHDA, SQIVND (reference sequence). CDR3: CASSIRGGGGAYNEQFF. In DNA form, the CDR3 reads TGTGCCAGTAGTATAAGAGGGGGTGGGGGGGCCTACAATGAGCAGTTCTTC.

This clonotype was recorded many times. The chain has TRBV11-2 and TRBJ1-2, with 7 positions matching TRBD1. Germline CDR1 SGHAT, CDR2 FQNNGV. V lost 5 bases, J lost 4 bases, and 16 bases stayed unmatched. The CDR3 totals 17 residues. The CDR3 sequence is CASSPGQVSLWSYGYTF. Written as DNA, the CDR3 is TGTGCCAGCAGCCCTGGACAGGTTTCACTTTGGTCCTATGGCTACACCTTC. Together with reference TRBV11-2 and TRBJ1-2, the CDR3 gives the full variable domain: EAGVAQSPRYKIIEKRQSVAFWCNPISGHATLYWYQQILGQGPKLLIQFQNNGVVDDSQLPKDRFSAERLKGVDSTLKIQPAKLEDSAVYLCASSPGQVSLWSYGYTFGSGTRLTVV.

This clonotype was counted between two and nine times. The chain employs TRBV2 and TRBJ2-5, with 7 bases matching TRBD2. Germline lookup yields CDR1 SNHLY and CDR2 FYNNEI. This CDR3 has 16 amino acids. V dropped 5 bases and J dropped 4; count of bases not matched to a gene: 13. The CDR3 reads CASSLLAGALGETQYF. In nucleotides, the CDR3 is TGTGCCAGCAGTCTCCTTGCGGGAGCTTTGGGAGAGACCCAGTACTTC.

This clonotype was counted only a few times. The DNA for the CDR3 is TGCAGCGTTGAGACGGGACTAGCGGCAGGGGTCACAGATACGCAGTATTTT. This sequence encodes CSVETGLAAGVTDTQYF. The chain recombines TRBV29-1 with TRBJ2-3; 11 bases map to TRBD2. The V gene's germline CDR1 is SQVTM and CDR2 ANQGSEA. This CDR3 is 17 amino acids long. After removal of 3 bases from V and 2 bases from J, the junction contained 10 bases not matched to a gene.

This clonotype was recorded many times. J is TRBJ2-4 and V is TRBV20-1; 7 nucleotides agree with TRBD2. After removal of 4 bases from V and 1 base from J, the junction contained 7 bases not matched to a gene. Germline V gives CDR1 DFQATT, CDR2 SNEGSKA (reference sequence). There are 15 residues in the CDR3. CDR3 nucleotide sequence: TGCAGTGCTACCCCGGGACTAAACGCCAAAAACATTCAGTACTTC. This gives the protein CSATPGLNAKNIQYF.